This TCR beta chain derives from a study of cytotoxic CD8 clonotypes in ibrutinib-treated CLL. The overall study: After a median of about 70 months, 14 patients stayed remitted and approximately 12 progressed; responses had been partial in approximately 24 and complete in 2.

Profiling relied on immunoSEQ multiplex PCR, and the TCRdb table lists in-frame clones only, not all of them. The sample records around 140,000 clones, over 75% being singletons. Deletions cut 4 bases from V and 5 bases from J, with 14 bases between. The CDR3 length is 15 residues. Germline CDR1 PRHDT, CDR2 FYEKMQ (reference sequence). The chain joins TRBV13 to TRBJ1-4; D uncertain. The sequence derives from a human donor with chronic lymphocytic leukemia. The sequencing here drew on PBMCs, taken after 36 months of ibrutinib treatment. The DNA for the CDR3 is TGTGCCAGCAGCTGGACTTCGGGGAGGAATGAAAAACTGTTTTTT. It yields the protein CASSWTSGRNEKLFF. Supplemented by reference TRBV13 and TRBJ1-4, the full variable domain reads AAGVIQSPRHLIKEKRETATLKCYPIPRHDTVYWYQQGPGQDPQFLISFYEKMQSDKGSIPDRFSAQQFSDYHSELNMSSLELGDSALYFCASSWTSGRNEKLFFGSGTQLSVL.